One T cell receptor beta chain is described in this entry. These data belong to a study of blood T cell repertoires in COVID-19. The V segment lost 8 bases and the J segment 6 bases; nucleotides outside the gene matches: 7. The CDR3 loop spans 14 amino acids. Germline CDR1 LNHDA, CDR2 SQIVND (reference sequence). Per the original methods: Estimates of nucleated cell counts were drawn from the amplification of reference gene primers. Clones were read by immunoSEQ multiplex PCR, and TCRdb kept only the in-frame ones, dropping some. V and J calls and clone size are copied from that table; D and trimming were computed from the DNA. The repertoire includes 160,000 or so clones, roughly 87% of them detected once, and around 1.2% sits in the top ten.

Sequences were obtained from PBMCs or T cells enriched from blood (not recorded which). This receptor was obtained from a human donor with acute COVID-19. The donor label of this sample is uncertain. This sequence joins TRBV19 and TRBJ1-4; 9 bases fit TRBD1. This chain's CDR3 is CASRGTGTDEKLFF. The CDR3 DNA sequence: TGTGCCAGTCGCGGGACAGGGACGGATGAAAAACTGTTTTTT.